These 27 T cell receptor beta chains were all obtained from the same sample, sequenced in a study of beta chain features in type 1 diabetes (dated by TCRdb to the late 2010s). What the authors observed across the whole study: In all four CD4+ subsets, TCRB CDR3 length was moderately but significantly shorter in type 1 diabetes patients.

For these TCRs, the target antigens are not known. The protocol used for the library was the immunoSEQ multiplex PCR assay. All of the isolated RNA was reverse transcribed with the High Capacity cDNA Reverse Transcription Kit, so expressed TCRB transcripts were sequenced. What TCRdb holds here is the immuneACCESS table cut down to in-frame rearrangements. Part of the clones is not present; checked against another copy, under half of the missing clones reflect an unresolved V gene, and the others are unexplained. The sample table lists about 740,000 clones, 13% of them with a count of one. The biggest ten clones account for 0.022% of the sample. Sequenced material: naive CD4+ T cells from blood. In the paper's terms, the cell subset or site label means: true naive CD4+ T cells. The receptor set was obtained from a man between 18 and 29 years old with type 1 diabetes.

This clone was observed a handful of times. The rearrangement joins TRBV28 to TRBJ1-6; 7 bases map to TRBD1. Germline-derived CDR1 and CDR2 are MDHEN and SYDVKM. V trimming: 5 bases; J trimming: 4 bases; junction bases outside the gene matches: 2. The CDR3 totals 14 residues. The chain's CDR3 is CASSRDSYNSPLHF. CDR3 nucleotide sequence: TGTGCCAGCAGTCGGGACAGTTATAATTCACCCCTCCACTTT. The full variable domain, with the rest looked up from reference TRBV28 and TRBJ1-6, is DVKVTQSSRYLVKRTGEKVFLECVQDMDHENMFWYRQDPGLGLRLIYFSYDVKMKEKGDIPEGYSVSREKKERFSLILESASTNQTSMYLCASSRDSYNSPLHFGNGTRLTVT.

The CDR3, as DNA: TGTGCCACCGGGAAAACAGACCCCAATGAGCAGTTCTTC. This gives the protein CATGKTDPNEQFF. The J gene is TRBJ2-1, the V gene TRBV10-3, with D tentatively TRBD2 (5 bases). CDR1 is ENHRY, CDR2 SYGVKD, per germline. The ends were cut back, 10 bases at V and 6 bases at J, with 16 bases in the middle. The CDR3 extends over 13 amino acids.

The rearrangement links TRBV29-1 to TRBJ1-1; D is unresolved. Germline V lookup: CDR1 SQVTM, CDR2 ANQGSEA. This CDR3 has 13 amino acids. The V gene lost 1 base and the J gene lost 1 base, with 7 bases spanning the gap. The CDR3 nucleotides read TGCAGCGTTGAAGTCACTAAGAACACTGAAGCTTTCTTT. It translates to CSVEVTKNTEAFF.

This clone was detected only a few times. This chain connects TRBV7-9 to TRBJ1-2; D not certain. CDR3 size: 12 residues. The germline gives CDR1 SEHNR, CDR2 FQNEAQ (reference sequence). Trimming took 5 bases from V and 2 from J, leaving 6 bases between them. CDR3: CASSTPNYGYTF. The CDR3 DNA reads TGTGCCAGCAGCACGCCAAACTATGGCTACACCTTC.

The V and J genes are TRBV5-4 and TRBJ2-2; TRBD2 matches at 12 bases. Germline trimming cut 1 base from V and 7 bases from J; bases unmatched to any gene: 8. This CDR3 is built from 17 residues. Germline CDR1 SGHNT, CDR2 YYREEE (reference sequence). CDR3 DNA sequence: TGTGCCAGCAGCTTGAGACTAGCGGGGGCCCGAAGCGGGGAGCTGTTTTTT. It encodes CASSLRLAGARSGELFF.

There are a few counts of this clone. CDR3 amino acids: CAISFGGEGYTF. For the CDR3, the DNA is TGTGCCATCAGTTTTGGAGGGGAGGGCTACACCTTC. The gene calls are TRBV10-3 and TRBJ1-2; D is possibly TRBD1 (5 bases). V was trimmed by 5 bases and J by 8 bases, leaving 12 bases between them. This CDR3 region has 12 residues. The V gene's germline CDR1 is ENHRY and CDR2 SYGVKD.

This rearrangement joins TRBV13 to TRBJ2-7; perhaps TRBD1 as D (6 bases). V lost 2 bases to trimming and J lost 8 bases, with 13 bases between them. Germline V gene lookup returns CDR1 PRHDT and CDR2 FYEKMQ (reference sequence). CDR3 length equals 13 residues. CDR3 sequence reads: CASSLRYRDKQYF. The CDR3 nucleotides are TGTGCCAGCAGCTTAAGGTATAGGGACAAGCAGTACTTC.

The chain uses TRBV6-1 and TRBJ1-1, with 9 bases aligning to TRBD1. Germline loops: CDR1 MNHNS, CDR2 SASEGT. V was clipped by 9 bases and J by 0 bases; unmatched bases: 8. This CDR3 has 15 amino acids. The CDR3 sequence is CASQTGGQMNTEAFF. The CDR3 DNA is TGTGCCAGTCAGACAGGGGGACAAATGAACACTGAAGCTTTCTTT.

The chain has TRBV19 and TRBJ2-1; TRBD1 matches 11 bases. With V trimmed by 3 bases and J by 8 bases, 3 bases remained unmatched. The germline V gene has CDR1 LNHDA and CDR2 SQIVND (reference sequence). The CDR3 consists of 14 residues. CDR3 sequence: CASSMDRGHDEQFF. The CDR3 nucleotides are TGTGCCAGTAGTATGGACAGGGGGCACGATGAGCAGTTCTTC.

This clone occurred a few times. This chain connects TRBV5-1 to TRBJ2-1; the match to TRBD2 covers 11 bases. CDR1 is SGHRS and CDR2 is YFSETQ in the germline V gene. The length of the CDR3 is 16 residues. Trimming cost V 4 bases and J 9 bases; bases outside gene matches: 12. CDR3 bases: TGCGCCAGCAGCGTTAGCGGGGGGGCCGAAGGAGCTGAGCAGTTCTTC. Its protein is CASSVSGGAEGAEQFF. Filled out from reference TRBV5-1 and TRBJ2-1, the complete variable domain reads KAGVTQTPRYLIKTRGQQVTLSCSPISGHRSVSWYQQTPGQGLQFLFEYFSETQRNKGNFPGRFSGRQFSNSRSEMNVSTLELGDSALYLCASSVSGGAEGAEQFFGPGTRLTVL.

This clone appeared a few times. This chain connects TRBV2 to TRBJ1-2; D uncertain. From germline, CDR1 is SNHLY and CDR2 FYNNEI. Trimming stripped 7 bases from V and 4 bases from J, with 13 bases between. The CDR3 is made up of 13 amino acids. The CDR3 coding sequence is TGTGCCAGCATTCGGACGGATGGCTATGGCTACACCTTC. Translation gives CASIRTDGYGYTF.

This clone was detected a few times. The V gene is TRBV6-1, the J gene TRBJ2-5; D ambiguous. Trimming cost V 7 bases and J 5 bases, with 14 bases left between them. The CDR3 covers 13 residues. The germline gives CDR1 MNHNS, CDR2 SASEGT. The CDR3 bases are TGTGCCAGCACCGTGCAAGGCCCCGAGACCCAGTACTTC. Protein: CASTVQGPETQYF.

This clone was seen more than once but under ten times. This chain uses TRBV6-6 with TRBJ1-2; TRBD1 might be the D (6 bases). Looked up from germline, CDR1 is MNHNY and CDR2 is SVGAGI (reference sequence). Trimming removed 5 bases at V and 1 base at J, with 17 bases between. CDR3 length: 16 residues. The DNA of the CDR3 is TGTGCCAGCAGTAAGGGGGACCATGGGGATAACTATGGCTACACCTTC. Translation gives CASSKGDHGDNYGYTF.

A single count supports this clone. V usage is TRBV10-1 and J usage is TRBJ2-5, with 7 bases identical to TRBD2. This CDR3 is 13 amino acids long. J lost 2 bases, V lost 3 bases, and 0 bases had no gene match. Looked up from germline, CDR1 is WNHNN and CDR2 is SYGVQD (reference sequence). CDR3 residues: CASSDGGQETQYF. In nucleotides, the CDR3 is TGCGCCAGCAGTGACGGGGGGCAAGAGACCCAGTACTTC.

The chain is built from TRBV5-6 and TRBJ2-7; D call uncertain. V dropped 4 bases and J dropped 6 bases, with 5 bases sitting between them. Germline V CDR1 and CDR2: SGHDT, YYEEEE. This CDR3 is built from 10 residues. The CDR3: CASSGVEQYF. For the CDR3, the DNA is TGTGCCAGCAGCGGGGTCGAGCAGTACTTC.

This clone has a handful of counts. V usage is TRBV19 and J usage is TRBJ2-7; TRBD1 matches at 9 bases. J gave up 4 bases and V 5 bases, and 6 bases lay outside the gene matches. CDR3 length: 14 residues. The germline V gene encodes CDR1 LNHDA and CDR2 SQIVND (reference sequence). In DNA form, the CDR3 reads TGTGCCAGTAGTCCCCCGGACAGGGGATACGAGCAGTACTTC. Translation gives CASSPPDRGYEQYF. Based on the CDR3 plus reference TRBV19 and TRBJ2-7, the full variable domain is DGGITQSPKYLFRKEGQNVTLSCEQNLNHDAMYWYRQDPGQGLRLIYYSQIVNDFQKGDIAEGYSVSREKKESFPLTVTSAQKNPTAFYLCASSPPDRGYEQYFGPGTRLTVT.

CDR3 residues: CASSPPGQDSTEAFF. In DNA, the CDR3 is TGCGCCAGCAGCCCTCCGGGACAGGACTCCACTGAAGCTTTCTTT. The chain couples TRBV4-1 to TRBJ1-1; 8 nucleotides line up with TRBD1. Germline CDR1 MGHRA, CDR2 YSYEKL. The CDR3 is 15 amino acids. Unmatched junction bases numbered 8, after V lost 4 bases and J lost 4 bases.

This clone was observed a handful of times. The chain's CDR3 is CASSPRTGQETQYF. CDR3 nucleotide sequence: TGTGCCAGCAGCCCCCGGACAGGGCAGGAGACCCAGTACTTC. V gene TRBV9 combines with J gene TRBJ2-5; 8 bases match TRBD1. After removal of 4 bases from V and 5 bases from J, the junction contained 7 bases not matched to a gene. Germline V gene lookup returns CDR1 SGDLS and CDR2 YYNGEE. This CDR3 region has 14 residues.

The chain employs TRBV7-3 and TRBJ2-3; 14 bases match TRBD2. The V gene's germline CDR1 is SGHTA and CDR2 FQGTGA. The CDR3 contains 15 residues. With V trimmed by 5 bases and J by 7 bases, 5 bases remained unmatched. CDR3 sequence: CASSPGLAGGNTQYF. The CDR3 DNA is TGTGCCAGCAGCCCCGGACTAGCGGGGGGAAATACGCAGTATTTT.

The chain carries TRBV11-2 and TRBJ1-6; D gene ambiguous. The V gene's germline CDR1 is SGHAT and CDR2 FQNNGV. V was trimmed by 0 bases and J by 1 base, leaving 7 bases between them. CDR3 length: 16 amino acids. The CDR3 DNA reads TGTGCCAGCAGCTTAGATATGGGATCCTATAATTCACCCCTCCACTTT. Residues: CASSLDMGSYNSPLHF.

This clone was seen a few times. The chain links TRBV19 to TRBJ2-1, with 9 bases fitting TRBD1. Germline loops: CDR1 LNHDA, CDR2 SQIVND (reference sequence). With 6 bases clipped from V and 9 bases from J, the junction kept 15 bases outside the gene matches. The CDR3 covers 16 residues. CDR3 in amino acids: CASRSGQGIPLGEQFF. DNA of the CDR3: TGTGCCAGTAGATCGGGACAGGGAATACCATTGGGTGAGCAGTTCTTC.

The rearrangement uses TRBV6-4 and TRBJ2-3; the D is unclear. Trimming removed 3 bases at V and 2 bases at J, with 9 bases between. Per the germline V gene, CDR1 is MRHNA and CDR2 is SNTAGT. The CDR3 extends over 14 amino acids. CDR3 residues: CASSEADYTDTQYF. CDR3 nucleotides: TGTGCCAGCAGTGAGGCGGATTACACAGATACGCAGTATTTT.

This clone was detected a few times. The chain recombines TRBV30 with TRBJ1-2, with 8 bases lining up with TRBD1. V gave up 3 bases and J gave up 8 bases; unmatched junction bases: 8. CDR1 is GTSNPN and CDR2 is SVGIG in the germline V gene (reference sequence). CDR3 length: 13 residues. Here the CDR3 reads CAWSRTGTYGYTF. The CDR3 DNA follows: TGTGCCTGGAGCCGGACAGGGACTTACGGCTACACCTTC.

The chain employs TRBV5-1 and TRBJ2-5; 7 nucleotides line up with TRBD1. This CDR3 has 14 amino acids. Germline CDR1 and CDR2: SGHRS and YFSETQ. V was pared by 4 bases and J by 5 bases, with 8 bases of the junction left unmatched. DNA of the CDR3: TGCGCCAGCAGCGCCGGGGACAGAACGGAGACCCAGTACTTC. This gives the protein CASSAGDRTETQYF. Looking up the rest from reference TRBV5-1 and TRBJ2-5 gives the full variable domain: KAGVTQTPRYLIKTRGQQVTLSCSPISGHRSVSWYQQTPGQGLQFLFEYFSETQRNKGNFPGRFSGRQFSNSRSEMNVSTLELGDSALYLCASSAGDRTETQYFGPGTRLLVL.

V usage is TRBV6-5 and J usage is TRBJ1-1; D uncertain. Between the trimmed V and J ends, which lost 0 bases and 5 bases, there was a span of 13 bases. CDR1 and CDR2 (germline): MNHEY, SVGAGI. The CDR3 has 15 residues. The CDR3 protein is CASSYSTVTGTEAFF. CDR3 bases: TGTGCCAGCAGTTACTCGACTGTTACTGGGACTGAAGCTTTCTTT.

In its sample, this clone was seen a few times. CDR3 sequence (DNA): TGTGCCAGCAGTGAAAACGGCGTGGGGGGCTACACCTTC. Its protein is CASSENGVGGYTF. The chain joins TRBV6-1 to TRBJ1-2; no clear D. The CDR3 loop spans 13 amino acids. The germline V gene encodes CDR1 MNHNS and CDR2 SASEGT. V lost 2 bases, J lost 8 bases, and 12 bases lay in between.

There are a few counts of this clone. V gene TRBV5-4 combines with J gene TRBJ2-3; D gene uncertain. Trimming shortened V by 6 bases and J by 2 bases, and 19 bases separated the two germline ends. Germline CDR1 is SGHNT and CDR2 is YYREEE (reference sequence). The CDR3 contains 16 residues. The CDR3: CASTRFSSEFTDTQYF. In nucleotides, the CDR3 is TGTGCCAGCACCCGATTCAGCTCAGAATTCACAGATACGCAGTATTTT.